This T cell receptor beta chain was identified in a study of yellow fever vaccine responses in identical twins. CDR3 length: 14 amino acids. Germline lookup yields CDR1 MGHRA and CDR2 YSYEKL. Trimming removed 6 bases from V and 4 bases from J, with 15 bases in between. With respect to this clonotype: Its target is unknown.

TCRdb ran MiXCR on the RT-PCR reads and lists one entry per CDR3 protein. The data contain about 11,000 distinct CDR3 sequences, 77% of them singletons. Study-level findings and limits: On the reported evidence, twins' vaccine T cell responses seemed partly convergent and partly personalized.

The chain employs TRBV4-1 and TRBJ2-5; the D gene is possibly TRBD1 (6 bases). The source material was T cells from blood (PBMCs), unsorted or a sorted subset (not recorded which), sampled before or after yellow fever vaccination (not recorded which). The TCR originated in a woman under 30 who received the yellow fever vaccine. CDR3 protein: CASSHQGLGETQYF. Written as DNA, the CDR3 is TGCGCCAGCAGTCATCAGGGGCTGGGAGAGACCCAGTACTTC.